The T cell receptor beta chain described here comes from a study of blood T cell repertoires in COVID-19. Looking at the study overall: Specimens from acute and convalescent COVID-19 originated in the United States, Italy and Spain.

The CDR3 is 14 amino acids. Looked up from germline, CDR1 is KGHSH and CDR2 is LQKENI. Germline trimming cut 10 bases from V and 5 bases from J; bases unmatched to any gene: 11. How the authors handled the data: Amplification of reference gene primers provided the estimated nucleated cell counts. Sequenced by immunoSEQ multiplex PCR; TCRdb stores in-frame clones only, minus some. D and trimming come from the DNA, and the V and J calls and clone size come from that table. The repertoire holds more than 95,000 clones, with just under 85% as singletons. This sequence originates from a woman of 80 years or more with active or convalescent COVID-19. The chain carries TRBV18 and TRBJ1-1; 9 bases agree with TRBD1. What was sequenced was peripheral blood. The CDR3: CATGQGRLRTEAFF. CDR3 coding DNA: TGTGCCACTGGACAGGGGCGGTTAAGGACTGAAGCTTTCTTT.